The 25 T cell receptor beta chains given below trace back to one sample, sequenced in a study of T cells expressing NK-cell markers. TCRdb re-analyzed the 5' RACE reads; it lists each CDR3 protein once, without DNA. The sample table sets out 550,000 or so distinct CDR3 sequences. Sequencing was performed on blood T cells: a sorted CD56 or NKG2C T cell subset, CD4+ or CD8+ T cells, or bulk PBMC T cells (not recorded which). The source of these receptors is a man younger than 35 in good health.

The J gene is TRBJ1-2, the V gene TRBV5-1; absent DNA, TCRdb's TRBD1 call cannot be checked. The germline gives CDR1 SGHRS, CDR2 YFSETQ. The CDR3 is 13 residues long. CDR3: CASSLTTDRVYTF.

The V call is TRBV2, the J call TRBJ2-4. Germline CDR1 and CDR2: SNHLY and FYNNEI. The CDR3 sequence is 14 residues long. This chain's CDR3 is CASSVVDWVDIQYF.

This chain connects TRBV4-2 to TRBJ2-7; with no DNA, the TCRdb D assignment of TRBD1 cannot be verified. Germline lookup yields CDR1 LGHNA and CDR2 YNFKEQ. The CDR3 runs to 13 residues. CDR3 protein: CASSHKGNYEQYF.

The V and J genes are TRBV5-1 and TRBJ1-2; the D gene TCRdb calls, TRBD1, cannot be checked with no DNA. This CDR3 is built from 11 residues. Germline loops: CDR1 SGHRS, CDR2 YFSETQ. CDR3 sequence: CASSQDSGYTF. Variable domain in full (rest from reference TRBV5-1 and TRBJ1-2): KAGVTQTPRYLIKTRGQQVTLSCSPISGHRSVSWYQQTPGQGLQFLFEYFSETQRNKGNFPGRFSGRQFSNSRSEMNVSTLELGDSALYLCASSQDSGYTFGSGTRLTVV.

V usage is TRBV10-3 and J usage is TRBJ1-1. This CDR3 comprises 14 residues. The germline CDR1 and CDR2 sequences are ENHRY and SYGVKD. CDR3 sequence: CAISDLVALSEAFF.

This chain connects TRBV7-3 to TRBJ2-3; TCRdb selects TRBD2, and the lack of DNA leaves this call unchecked. The CDR3 is 18 amino acids. From germline, CDR1 is SGHTA and CDR2 FQGTGA. CDR3 sequence: CASSLTSGRALTTDTQYF.

The chain links TRBV15 to TRBJ2-7; checking the TCRdb D call of TRBD1 is not possible without DNA. Germline CDR1 reads LNHNV; CDR2 reads YYDKDF (reference sequence). The CDR3 has 15 amino acids. This CDR3 reads CATSSAQGLRGEQYF.

The CDR3 loop reads CASSLYRGGADTQYF. V is TRBV5-6 and J is TRBJ2-3; checking the TCRdb D call of TRBD2 is not possible without DNA. The CDR3 runs 15 residues. The germline CDR1 and CDR2 sequences are SGHDT and YYEEEE.

This chain joins TRBV11-2 and TRBJ2-7; the D call from TCRdb, TRBD2, cannot be confirmed without DNA. Per the germline V gene, CDR1 is SGHAT and CDR2 is FQNNGV. The CDR3 has 14 residues. The CDR3 loop is CASSALAGEYEQYF. Supplemented by reference TRBV11-2 and TRBJ2-7, the full variable domain reads EAGVAQSPRYKIIEKRQSVAFWCNPISGHATLYWYQQILGQGPKLLIQFQNNGVVDDSQLPKDRFSAERLKGVDSTLKIQPAKLEDSAVYLCASSALAGEYEQYFGPGTRLTVT.

This rearrangement joins TRBV7-9 to TRBJ2-5; the D call from TCRdb, TRBD1, cannot be confirmed without DNA. Germline values: CDR1 SEHNR, CDR2 FQNEAQ (reference sequence). CDR3 length equals 16 residues. CDR3 amino acids: CASSSSGAGTKETQYF.

The J gene is TRBJ2-1, the V gene TRBV11-1; as DNA is missing, the TRBD2 call by TCRdb cannot be tested. Germline CDR1 SGHAT, CDR2 FQDESV (reference sequence). The CDR3 is 19 residues long. The CDR3 loop reads CASSLAPISLGLATNEQFF.

The chain is built from TRBV20-1 and TRBJ2-1; the D call from TCRdb, TRBD2, cannot be confirmed without DNA. The V gene's germline CDR1 is DFQATT and CDR2 SNEGSKA (reference sequence). CDR3 length: 14 amino acids. The CDR3 sequence: CSAILAGIYNEQFF.

The rearrangement joins TRBV3-1 to TRBJ2-1. The CDR3 covers 14 residues. The germline V gene has CDR1 LGHDT and CDR2 YNNKEL (reference sequence). CDR3 amino acids: CASSNLDEYNEQFF.

The V gene is TRBV6-5, the J gene TRBJ1-2. Germline V gene data show CDR1 as MNHEY and CDR2 as SVGAGI. The CDR3 loop spans 13 amino acids. CDR3 protein: CASSSAGIYGYTF.

The V and J genes are TRBV5-5 and TRBJ1-5. The germline CDR1 and CDR2 sequences are SGHKS and YYEKEE (reference sequence). This CDR3 is built from 16 residues. The CDR3: CASSLGSAYSNQPQHF.

The chain couples TRBV6-1 to TRBJ2-7; the TCRdb call, TRBD2, lacks DNA for checking. This CDR3 is built from 15 residues. The germline gives CDR1 MNHNS, CDR2 SASEGT. The CDR3 region is CASSEAPRGSYEQYF.

CDR3 sequence: CASSGEAGQETQYF. The J gene is TRBJ2-5, the V gene TRBV5-6; TCRdb gives TRBD2 as the D gene, but with no DNA this cannot be confirmed. This CDR3 has 14 residues. Germline CDR1 SGHDT, CDR2 YYEEEE.

CDR3 in amino acids: CASSFTLREGTDTQYF. The chain carries TRBV7-2 and TRBJ2-3; as DNA is missing, the TRBD2 call by TCRdb cannot be tested. The CDR3 has 16 residues. Looked up from germline, CDR1 is SGHTA and CDR2 is FQGNSA.

The gene calls are TRBV14 and TRBJ2-1. This CDR3 contains 14 residues. CDR1 is SGHDN and CDR2 is FVKESK in the germline V gene. The CDR3 loop reads CASSQVVGINEQFF.

This chain uses TRBV24-1 with TRBJ1-1; the TCRdb D gene call, TRBD1, has no DNA to confirm it. The CDR3 runs to 15 residues. In germline, CDR1 is KGHDR, CDR2 SFDVKD. The CDR3 region is CATSDKDSLNTEAFF.

The chain is built from TRBV9 and TRBJ2-3; TCRdb proposes TRBD2, but this gene call is untestable without DNA. The CDR3 loop spans 16 amino acids. Germline-derived CDR1 and CDR2 are SGDLS and YYNGEE. The CDR3 protein is CASSVESGGSADTQYF.

The chain combines TRBV30 with TRBJ2-1. Per germline, CDR1 GTSNPN and CDR2 SVGIG (reference sequence). The CDR3 extends over 14 amino acids. The CDR3 reads CAWSKGGSYNEQFF.

The chain has TRBV7-9 and TRBJ2-5; TCRdb's D call of TRBD2 is untestable without DNA. The CDR3 loop spans 16 amino acids. CDR1 is SEHNR, CDR2 FQNEAQ, per germline (reference sequence). The CDR3 spells CASSSGLEEGRETQYF.

The chain links TRBV29-1 to TRBJ2-3; TCRdb picks TRBD2, but there is no DNA to check that call. CDR1 SQVTM and CDR2 ANQGSEA come from the germline V gene. The CDR3 is 14 amino acids. This CDR3 reads CSVESSEHTDTQYF.

This sequence joins TRBV9 and TRBJ2-3. The CDR3 runs 13 residues. Germline V gene lookup returns CDR1 SGDLS and CDR2 YYNGEE. CDR3 sequence: CASSVATIDTQYF.